A selection of T cell receptor beta chains follows, all from one sample in a study of OX40 agonist ivuxolimab in advanced cancers. Here immunoSEQ multiplex PCR was the method, and the copy in TCRdb shows in-frame clones only, minus some. The top ten hold roughly a fifth of the sample, which has tens of thousands of clones, about 83% seen once. This sample comprised CD4+ or CD8+ T cells sorted from blood, obtained in a trial of the OX40 agonist ivuxolimab. The receptors originated from an adult with an advanced solid tumor such as melanoma, head and neck, liver or kidney cancer. Each CDR3 is given with its conserved first and last residue. The D gene is left open where the match is weak. Size values are once, few and many counts, or a class for expanded clones, and some rows have none.

J gene | D gene | CDR3 length | clone size | V gene | CDR3 protein | CDR3 DNA
TRBJ2-5 | TRBD1 | 11 | - | TRBV27 | CASRSQGAQYF | TGTGCCAGCAGATCACAGGGGGCCCAGTACTTC
TRBJ2-7 | TRBD2 | 19 | - | TRBV13 | CASSYPPGTSGGLSYEQYF | TGTGCCAGCAGTTACCCACCCGGGACTAGCGGGGGCCTCTCCTACGAGCAGTACTTC
TRBJ2-3 | - | 14 | - | TRBV4-1 | CASSQETGTDTQYF | TGCGCCAGCAGCCAAGAAACAGGGACAGATACGCAGTATTTT
TRBJ1-1 | - | 14 | - | TRBV28 | CASSLLETVTEAFF | TGTGCCAGCAGCCTTTTGGAGACAGTCACTGAAGCTTTCTTT
TRBJ2-7 | - | 18 | - | TRBV4-1 | CASSQDFRTRHSAYEQYF | TGCGCCAGCAGCCAAGATTTCCGGACACGACATTCAGCCTACGAGCAGTACTTC
TRBJ1-5 | - | 14 | - | TRBV28 | CASSLQGTGQPQHF | TGTGCCAGCAGTTTACAGGGGACGGGTCAGCCCCAGCATTTT
TRBJ2-7 | TRBD2 | 16 | once | TRBV7-2 | CASSFVAGGASYEQYF | TGTGCCAGCAGCTTTGTAGCGGGGGGAGCCTCCTACGAGCAGTACTTC
TRBJ2-2 | - | 12 | - | TRBV9 | CASSVTGGELFF | TGTGCCAGCAGCGTAACGGGCGGGGAGCTGTTTTTT
TRBJ2-3 | - | 15 | - | TRBV19 | CASSPSGSSTDTQYF | TGTGCCAGTAGCCCGTCCGGGAGCAGCACAGATACGCAGTATTTT
TRBJ2-1 | TRBD1 | 14 | - | TRBV9 | CASSARGPFNEQFF | TGTGCCAGCAGCGCTAGGGGGCCCTTCAATGAGCAGTTCTTC
TRBJ1-5 | TRBD1 | 16 | hyperexpanded | TRBV28 | CASSSLTGFSNQPQHF | TGTGCCAGCAGTTCCTTGACAGGGTTTAGCAATCAGCCCCAGCATTTT
TRBJ2-3 | - | 15 | once | TRBV11-2 | CASSLGWGGTDTQYF | TGTGCCAGCAGCTTAGGCTGGGGTGGCACAGATACGCAGTATTTT
TRBJ1-4 | - | 15 | - | TRBV9 | CASSPSGNLNEKLFF | TGTGCCAGCAGCCCAAGTGGGAACTTGAATGAAAAACTGTTTTTT
TRBJ1-5 | TRBD1 | 15 | - | TRBV9 | CASSVGTGGNQPQHF | TGTGCCAGCAGCGTTGGGACAGGCGGGAATCAGCCCCAGCATTTT
TRBJ2-1 | TRBD1 | 11 | - | TRBV20-1 | CSADQGVEQFF | TGCAGTGCAGATCAGGGGGTTGAGCAGTTCTTC
TRBJ2-5 | TRBD1 | 13 | many | TRBV6-4 | CASSRTGEETQYF | TGTGCCAGCAGCCGGACAGGGGAAGAGACCCAGTACTTC
TRBJ2-4 | - | 11 | - | TRBV7-2 | CASSLYGVQYF | TGTGCCAGCAGCTTATACGGGGTTCAGTACTTC
TRBJ2-1 | - | 15 | few | TRBV6-5 | CASSYMRDTYNEQFF | TGTGCCAGCAGTTACATGAGGGACACCTACAATGAGCAGTTCTTC
TRBJ1-5 | - | 14 | - | TRBV30 | CAWSASGSNQPQHF | TGTGCCTGGAGTGCGTCAGGTAGCAATCAGCCCCAGCATTTT
TRBJ2-1 | TRBD1 | 17 | few | TRBV11-2 | CASSLGPGTVSYNEQFF | TGTGCCAGCAGCTTAGGCCCCGGGACAGTCTCCTACAATGAGCAGTTCTTC
TRBJ1-2 | - | 12 | - | TRBV30 | CAWLGDSYGYTF | TGTGCCTGGTTAGGAGACAGCTATGGCTACACCTTC
TRBJ1-1 | - | 12 | few | TRBV6-1 | CASSEWEGRAFF | TGTGCCAGCAGTGAATGGGAGGGTCGAGCTTTCTTT
TRBJ2-7 | - | 14 | - | TRBV5-6 | CASSLSQRNYEQYF | TGTGCCAGCAGCTTGAGCCAGAGAAACTACGAGCAGTACTTC
TRBJ2-4 | - | 17 | - | TRBV15 | CATSSLDGVVAKNIQYF | TGTGCCACCAGCAGTTTGGACGGAGTAGTAGCCAAAAACATTCAGTACTTC
TRBJ1-2 | - | 15 | - | TRBV28 | CATSTPSRTPYGYTF | TGTGCCACGTCCACGCCCTCGCGGACACCCTATGGCTACACCTTC
TRBJ2-7 | - | 13 | - | TRBV19 | CASSTYLAYEQYF | TGTGCCAGTAGTACCTACCTCGCCTACGAGCAGTACTTC
TRBJ2-7 | - | 14 | - | TRBV29-1 | CSVDSGSVGYEQYF | TGCAGCGTTGATTCAGGGTCTGTTGGCTACGAGCAGTACTTC
TRBJ2-1 | - | 12 | - | TRBV13 | CASSPRTSWGIF | TGTGCCAGCAGCCCACGAACTAGCTGGGGAATCTTC
TRBJ1-3 | - | 14 | - | TRBV9 | CASSVAGAGNTIYF | TGTGCCAGCAGCGTAGCGGGGGCTGGAAACACCATATATTTT
TRBJ1-2 | - | 8 | - | TRBV20-1 | CSANGYTF | TGCAGTGCCAATGGCTACACCTTC
TRBJ2-7 | - | 13 | - | TRBV7-9 | CASSLGGTYEQYF | TGTGCCAGCAGCTTAGGCGGAACCTACGAGCAGTACTTC
TRBJ1-5 | TRBD1 | 14 | - | TRBV30 | CAWSRGGGGQPQHF | TGTGCCTGGAGTAGGGGAGGGGGCGGTCAGCCCCAGCATTTT
TRBJ1-2 | TRBD1 | 15 | - | TRBV28 | CASSFRDRGDYGYTF | TGTGCCAGCAGTTTCCGCGACAGGGGCGACTATGGCTACACCTTC
TRBJ2-5 | TRBD1 | 14 | few | TRBV29-1 | CSVEEGTAQETQYF | TGCAGCGTTGAAGAAGGGACAGCCCAAGAGACCCAGTACTTC
TRBJ2-5 | TRBD2 | 16 | - | TRBV5-4 | CASSPVVAGDQETQYF | TGTGCCAGCAGCCCTGTGGTCGCGGGGGACCAAGAGACCCAGTACTTC
TRBJ2-1 | TRBD1 | 16 | - | TRBV27 | CASSLSLDRGLNEQFF | TGTGCCAGCAGTTTATCGCTGGACAGGGGGCTCAATGAGCAGTTCTTC
TRBJ2-7 | - | 16 | once | TRBV4-3 | CASSQDTGTVSYEQYF | TGCGCCAGCAGCCAAGACACCGGGACGGTCTCCTACGAGCAGTACTTC
TRBJ1-4 | TRBD1 | 14 | - | TRBV5-4 | CASSSLTDRGLLFF | TGTGCCAGCAGCTCCCTTACGGACAGGGGCCTGCTGTTTTTT
TRBJ2-1 | - | 15 | once | TRBV5-6 | CASSLWQGGHNEQFF | TGTGCCAGCAGCTTGTGGCAGGGAGGCCACAATGAGCAGTTCTTC
TRBJ1-2 | - | 15 | - | TRBV7-9 | CASSLDSGPLYGYTF | TGTGCCAGCAGCTTAGACTCAGGTCCGTTGTATGGCTACACCTTC
TRBJ2-1 | TRBD2 | 18 | few | TRBV6-1 | CASSESSLGSGVFNEQFF | TGTGCCAGCAGTGAGTCGAGCTTGGGTAGCGGGGTTTTCAATGAGCAGTTCTTC
TRBJ1-1 | - | 12 | - | TRBV19 | CATMGGYTEAFF | TGTGCCACCATGGGGGGGTACACTGAAGCTTTCTTT